The rows below give T cell receptor beta chains drawn from one sample of a study of blood T cell repertoires in COVID-19. Here immunoSEQ multiplex PCR was the method, and the copy in TCRdb shows in-frame clones only, minus some. The data show hundreds of thousands of clones, about 83% seen once. Sequencing used peripheral blood. The receptors here all came from a woman aged 25 to 39 with COVID-19, enrolled during active disease. Each CDR3 is given with its conserved first and last residue. D genes are given only for firm matches. Some rows mark clone size as missing; the rest say once, few, many or name a class of expanded clone.

>TRBJ2-1|.|TRBV4-2|TRBD2
TGTGCCAGCAGCCAAGAGGGTGGGGTAGCGGGAGGACGGTACCCTGAGCAGTTCTTC
CASSQEGGVAGGRYPEQFF
>TRBJ1-1|.|TRBV12-5|TRBD1
TGTGCTAGTGGTTTGAAAAGGGACAGGAGCGCCACTGAAGCTTTCTTT
CASGLKRDRSATEAFF
>TRBJ2-7|.|TRBV5-6|.
TGTGCCAGCAGCTTGGGTCTAACCTACGAGCAGTACTTC
CASSLGLTYEQYF
>TRBJ2-5|.|TRBV5-6|TRBD1
TGTGCCAGCAGCCAATTGACAGGGGAGACCCAGTACTTC
CASSQLTGETQYF
>TRBJ1-2|.|TRBV4-3|TRBD1
TGCGCCAGCACCGCGACCACAGGGGCCCACTATGGCTACACCTTC
CASTATTGAHYGYTF
>TRBJ2-3|.|TRBV9|.
TGTGCCAGCAGCCCGAAACCAGTGGATACGCAGTATTTT
CASSPKPVDTQYF
>TRBJ2-7|.|TRBV19|TRBD2
TGTGCCAGTAGTCGGGCTAGCGGGGAGGGCTACGAGCAGTACTTC
CASSRASGEGYEQYF
>TRBJ1-2|.|TRBV9|TRBD1
TGTGCCAGCAGCCCAAACAGGGGAGGCTACACCTTC
CASSPNRGGYTF
>TRBJ1-6|.|TRBV2|TRBD1
TGTGCCAGCAGAGGACAGGGATGGAATTCACCCCTCCACTTT
CASRGQGWNSPLHF
>TRBJ1-2|.|TRBV30|.
TGTGCCTGGAGTGTACTTCCTCTCGTATCCAATGGCTACACCTTC
CAWSVLPLVSNGYTF
>TRBJ1-1|.|TRBV19|TRBD1
TGTGCCAGTAGTCGAAACTTCAGGGGGTTGAACACTGAAGCTTTCTTT
CASSRNFRGLNTEAFF
>TRBJ2-6|.|TRBV2|TRBD1
TGTGCCAGCAGTGCCGACAGGGGGAATGGGGCCAACGTCCTGACTTTC
CASSADRGNGANVLTF
>TRBJ1-5|many|TRBV7-2|.
TGTGCCAGCAGCCCCTCGGGAGGCAATCAGCCCCAGCATTTT
CASSPSGGNQPQHF
>TRBJ2-3|.|TRBV3-1/TRBV3-2|.
TGTGCCAGCAGCCCCCCAGGCGTTAATACGCAGTATTTT
CASSPPGVNTQYF
>TRBJ1-2|.|TRBV12-3/TRBV12-4|.
TGTGCCAGCAGTGAAGACAGAAATGGCTACACCTTC
CASSEDRNGYTF
>TRBJ2-4|.|TRBV5-1|TRBD2
TGCGCCAGCAGCCACCGGGGGGAGGTAGCCAAAAACATTCAGTACTTC
CASSHRGEVAKNIQYF
>TRBJ1-2|.|TRBV9|.
TGTGCCAGCAGCGTAGGCCAGGGCTATGGCTACACCTTC
CASSVGQGYGYTF
>TRBJ1-2|.|TRBV12-1|.
TGTGCCAGCAGCCCAGAGGGCCTGACCTTCTATGGCTACACCTTC
CASSPEGLTFYGYTF
>TRBJ2-1|.|TRBV29-1|.
TGCAGCGTCCTATACAGGGACCCCAATGAGCAGTTCTTC
CSVLYRDPNEQFF
>TRBJ2-1|.|TRBV12-5|TRBD2
TGTGCTAGTGGTTTGGATAGCGGGAAAGTGTTCTTC
CASGLDSGKVFF
>TRBJ2-5|.|TRBV13|TRBD2
TGTGCCAGCAGCGACAGGACTAGCGGGGGTCGAAAAGAGACCCAGTACTTC
CASSDRTSGGRKETQYF
>TRBJ1-1|.|TRBV9|TRBD1
TGTGCCAGCAGCGGGGGACAGAGGAACACTGAAGCTTTCTTT
CASSGGQRNTEAFF
>TRBJ2-5|.|TRBV15|.
TGTGCCACCAGCAGGGCCAGTGGAGGAGAGACCCAGTACTTC
CATSRASGGETQYF
>TRBJ2-3|.|TRBV2|.
TGTGCCAGCAACCCAGAACGCACAGATACGCAGTATTTT
CASNPERTDTQYF
>TRBJ1-2|.|TRBV6-1|.
TGTGCCAGCAGTGAAGCGAGGCGCGGGGGCTACACCTTC
CASSEARRGGYTF
>TRBJ2-7|.|TRBV7-9|TRBD1
TGTGCCAGCAGCTTCGGACAGGGGGCGGGTGAGCAGTACTTC
CASSFGQGAGEQYF
>TRBJ1-6|few|TRBV6-5|.
TGTGCCAGCAGTTCGGGACTAGGGGTAGATTCACCCCTCCACTTT
CASSSGLGVDSPLHF
>TRBJ2-5|.|TRBV11-2|.
TGTGCCAGCAGCTGGGAGGAGGACTACACCCTGGACAAGAAGACCCAGTACTTC
CASSWEEDYTLDKKTQYF
>TRBJ1-5|.|TRBV4-3|.
TGCGCCAGCAGCCAAGATCTAGGGCGGGGCAATCAGCCCCAGCATTTT
CASSQDLGRGNQPQHF
>TRBJ1-2|.|TRBV4-2|.
TGTGCCAGCAGCCAAGATTCTCAGGCTGCCGGTCGTGGCTACACCTTC
CASSQDSQAAGRGYTF
>TRBJ1-2|.|TRBV10-3|.
TGTGCCATCAGTGAGTCACGGGATGTCTATGGCTACACCTTC
CAISESRDVYGYTF
>TRBJ2-7|.|TRBV5-6|.
TGTGCCAGCAGCTTGGGCGGGGTCGAGCAGTACTTC
CASSLGGVEQYF
>TRBJ2-7|.|TRBV7-9|.
TGTGCCAGCAGCTTAGGGAGCTCCCCTTACGAGCAGTACTTC
CASSLGSSPYEQYF
>TRBJ2-2|few|TRBV11-3|.
TGTGCCAGCAGCTTGGATAGCCGGGGTACGACCGGGGAGCTGTTTTTT
CASSLDSRGTTGELFF
>TRBJ2-7|.|TRBV4-3|.
TGCGCCAGCAGCCAAGATCTCGGGAGCTCCTACGAGCAGTACTTC
CASSQDLGSSYEQYF
>TRBJ1-2|many|TRBV30|.
TGTGCCTGGAGTCGTGTTGGCTACACCTTC
CAWSRVGYTF
>TRBJ2-3|few|TRBV7-3|.
TGTGCCAGCAGCTTCGGTCAGCGGACCACAGATACGCAGTATTTT
CASSFGQRTTDTQYF
>TRBJ1-5|.|TRBV21-1|.
TGTGCCAGCAGCAAATGGGGGGGTTATAGCAATCAGCCCCAGCATTTT
CASSKWGGYSNQPQHF
>TRBJ2-7|.|TRBV6-6|TRBD2
TGTGCCAGCACCGGGACTAGCGGGACCTACGAGCAGTACTTC
CASTGTSGTYEQYF
>TRBJ2-7|.|TRBV27|TRBD1
TGTGCCAGCAGTTTAGGGACAGGCTCCTACGAGCAGTACTTC
CASSLGTGSYEQYF
>TRBJ2-1|.|TRBV6-4|.
TGTGCCAGCAGTGAGTGGACTACATCCTACAATGAGCAGTTCTTC
CASSEWTTSYNEQFF
>TRBJ1-5|.|TRBV5-5|.
TGTGCCAGCAGCTTGGCCATGAGGGAACGACAGCCCCAGCATTTT
CASSLAMRERQPQHF
>TRBJ2-3|.|TRBV30|TRBD1
TGTGCCTCCGCACTTAGGGGACAGGGATCAGATACGCAGTATTTT
CASALRGQGSDTQYF
>TRBJ2-1|.|TRBV4-3|TRBD2
TGCGCCAGCAGCCAAGAGAGGACTAGCAGGAATGAGCAGTTCTTC
CASSQERTSRNEQFF
>TRBJ2-5|.|TRBV29-1|TRBD1
TGCAGCGCCCTGACAGGGGAGGAGACCCAGTACTTC
CSALTGEETQYF
>TRBJ2-1|.|TRBV5-5|.
TGTGCCAGCAGCTTGGGGCCGGGGAATTACAATGAGCAGTTCTTC
CASSLGPGNYNEQFF
>TRBJ2-7|.|TRBV4-1|TRBD1
TGCGCCAGCAGCCAAGTACAGGGGTACGAGCAGTACTTC
CASSQVQGYEQYF
>TRBJ2-5|.|TRBV19|.
TGTGCCAGTAGTCAAAGGGGTAGAGAGACCCAGTACTTC
CASSQRGRETQYF
>TRBJ1-2|.|TRBV4-2|.
TGTGCCAGCAGCCCTGGCGGCGGGGTTAGCTACACCTTC
CASSPGGGVSYTF
>TRBJ1-1|.|TRBV4-1|.
TGCGCCAGCAGCCAGAGGACGGGGGGAAACACTGAAGCTTTCTTT
CASSQRTGGNTEAFF
>TRBJ2-1|.|TRBV6-1|TRBD2
TGTGCCAGCAGTGATGAGCGGGGCGATGAGCAGTTCTTC
CASSDERGDEQFF
>TRBJ1-2|.|TRBV5-1|.
TGCGCCAGCAGCTTTTATGGAGCTAACTATGGCTACACCTTC
CASSFYGANYGYTF
>TRBJ2-3|.|TRBV6-5|.
TGTGCCAGCAGTTACTCCTTGGAGGTCTACACAGATACGCAGTATTTT
CASSYSLEVYTDTQYF